This entry concerns a single T cell receptor (beta chain). The CDR3 is 16 residues long. Trimming left V 5 bases short and J 4 bases short, with 15 bases between. CDR1 and CDR2 from the germline V gene are MDHEN and SYDVKM. Authors' methods: Amplifying reference gene primers gave estimates of nucleated cell counts. Only in-frame clones appear in the TCRdb table, and some are missing; sequencing was by immunoSEQ multiplex PCR. V and J calls and clone size are as listed in that table; D and trimming were resolved from the DNA. Of just over 95,000 clones detected, 82% appear once; the ten largest clones hold 15% to 20%. The data belong to a study of blood T cell repertoires in COVID-19. Study in general: Samples taken during acute and convalescent COVID-19 were collected in the United States, Italy and Spain. PBMCs, B-cell-depleted T cells, or T cells provided the cDNA or gDNA that made up the material.

The source of this sequence is a man of 80 years or more with acute or convalescent COVID-19. The V gene is TRBV28, the J gene TRBJ1-6; no definite D call. Input material: peripheral blood. The CDR3 DNA follows: TGTGCCAGCAGTCTCCCGCCAGGAGGATATAATTCACCCCTCCACTTT. Translation gives CASSLPPGGYNSPLHF.